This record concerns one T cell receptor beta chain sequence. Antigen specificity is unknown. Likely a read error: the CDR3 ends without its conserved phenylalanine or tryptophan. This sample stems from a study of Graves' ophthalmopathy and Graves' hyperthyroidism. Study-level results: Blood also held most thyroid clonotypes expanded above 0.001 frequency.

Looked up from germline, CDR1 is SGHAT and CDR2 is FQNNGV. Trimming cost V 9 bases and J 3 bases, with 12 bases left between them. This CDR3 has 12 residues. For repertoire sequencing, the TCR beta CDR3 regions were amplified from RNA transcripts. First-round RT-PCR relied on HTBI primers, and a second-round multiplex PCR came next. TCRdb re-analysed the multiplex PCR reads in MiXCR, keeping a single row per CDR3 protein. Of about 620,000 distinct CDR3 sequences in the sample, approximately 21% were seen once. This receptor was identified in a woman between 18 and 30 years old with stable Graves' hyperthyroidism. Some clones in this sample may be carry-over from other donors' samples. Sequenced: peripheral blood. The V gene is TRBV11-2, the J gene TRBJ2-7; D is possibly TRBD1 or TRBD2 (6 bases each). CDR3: CASTRDNYEQYC. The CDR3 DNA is TGTGCCAGTACGCGGGACAACTACGAGCAGTACTGC.